This T cell receptor (beta chain) was captured by sequencing in a study of vaccination effects on CD4 cells after COVID-19. Comment on this clone: The antigen remains undetermined.

This CDR3 comprises 17 residues. Germline V gene lookup returns CDR1 MDHEN and CDR2 SYDVKM. V lost 3 bases to trimming and J lost 2 bases; unmatched junction nucleotides: 11. CD4+ T cells specific for antigen were expanded with viral peptide pools by the ViraFEST assay before sequencing. The authors isolated CD4+ T cells after roughly 10 days of culture. The vaccine given was either BNT162b2 or mRNA-1273, in two doses. All vaccine recipients tested negative for nucleocapsid antibodies and had never contracted SARS-CoV-2 infection. A half-medium replacement with IL-2 medium was carried out on days 3 and 7. Only in-frame clones appear in the TCRdb table, and some are missing; sequencing was by immunoSEQ multiplex PCR. The sample includes approximately 74,000 clones, under 80% of them seen just once.

This receptor was obtained from a human donor who received a COVID-19 vaccine. The chain has TRBV28 and TRBJ1-2; 8 bases match TRBD1. The material sequenced was CD4+ T cells from PBMCs cultured with HCoV-OC43 spike peptides, taken after COVID-19 vaccination. Subset specified: HCoV-OC43 spike overlapping peptide pool stimulation. The CDR3 sequence: CASSLTGTGPGNYGYTF. The CDR3 DNA sequence: TGTGCCAGCAGTTTGACCGGGACAGGCCCCGGAAACTATGGCTACACCTTC.